These T cell receptor beta chains were read from a single sample in a study of radiation and T cells in renal cell carcinoma. The data were produced by immunoSEQ multiplex PCR, yet TCRdb's version contains in-frame clones alone and is incomplete. The repertoire consists of around 120,000 clones, with 75% to 90% occurring once and the leading ten covering over 1.5%. The sample in question was blood, obtained from a patient whose treatment included radiotherapy and nephrectomy. The receptors come from a woman aged 55-69 years with renal cell carcinoma. Each CDR3 is given with its conserved first and last residue. A D gene is named only where the DNA matches it firmly. Rows give clone size only sometimes, using once, few, many, or a class for an expanded clone.

j_gene,d_gene,v_gene,abundance,CDR3aa,CDR3nt
TRBJ1-4,NA,TRBV9,NA,CASSVAGGKGNEKLFF,TGTGCCAGCAGCGTAGCTGGGGGGAAGGGGAATGAAAAACTGTTTTTT
TRBJ2-1,TRBD2,TRBV9,NA,CASSVSGNNNEQFF,TGTGCCAGCAGCGTTAGCGGGAACAACAATGAGCAGTTCTTC
TRBJ2-1,TRBD2,TRBV7-7,NA,CASSLSGGAWDEQFF,TGTGCTAGCAGCCTTAGCGGGGGGGCTTGGGATGAGCAGTTCTTC
TRBJ2-2,NA,TRBV9,NA,CASSQRGRKHTGELFF,TGTGCCAGCAGTCAAAGGGGCAGGAAACACACCGGGGAGCTGTTTTTT
TRBJ2-5,TRBD1,TRBV4-3,NA,CASSPSTGSETQYF,TGCGCCAGCAGCCCTTCGACAGGGTCAGAGACCCAGTACTTC
TRBJ2-5,TRBD2,TRBV19,NA,CASKALAGGVGETQYF,TGTGCCAGTAAGGCCCTAGCGGGAGGAGTTGGAGAGACCCAGTACTTC
TRBJ2-2,TRBD1,TRBV4-1,NA,CASSLGQGTNTGELFF,TGCGCCAGCAGTCTGGGACAGGGGACTAACACCGGGGAGCTGTTTTTT
TRBJ2-7,TRBD2,TRBV4-3,NA,CASSQDRLAGGMLYF,TGCGCCAGCAGCCAAGATAGGCTAGCGGGAGGTATGCTGTACTTC
TRBJ1-2,TRBD1,TRBV5-1,NA,CASSFTSGTENYGYTF,TGCGCCAGCAGCTTCACCTCCGGGACAGAAAACTATGGCTACACCTTC
TRBJ2-1,TRBD2,TRBV7-6,once,CASSSVLAGSSNEQFF,TGTGCCAGCAGCTCGGTACTAGCGGGCAGTTCCAATGAGCAGTTCTTC
TRBJ1-2,NA,TRBV11-3,NA,CAHKLQHYYGYTF,TGTGCCCACAAACTACAGCATTACTATGGCTACACCTTC
TRBJ2-2,NA,TRBV27,NA,CASSLLGPGELFF,TGTGCCAGCAGTTTACTGGGACCCGGGGAGCTGTTTTTT
TRBJ1-5,NA,TRBV28,NA,CASSLSGFDGNQPQHF,TGTGCCAGCAGTTTATCAGGGTTTGATGGCAATCAGCCCCAGCATTTT
TRBJ2-7,NA,TRBV4-1,few,CASSQATRAYEQYF,TGCGCCAGCAGCCAAGCCACCAGGGCCTACGAGCAGTACTTC
TRBJ2-7,NA,TRBV27,NA,CASSSPTGSTYEQYF,TGTGCCAGCAGTTCTCCCACAGGGTCTACCTACGAGCAGTACTTC
TRBJ2-1,TRBD1,TRBV7-9,NA,CASSLGGGDYNEQFF,TGTGCCAGCAGCTTAGGAGGGGGCGATTACAATGAGCAGTTCTTC
TRBJ1-2,NA,TRBV2,NA,CASSEGLKSGYTF,TGTGCCAGCAGTGAAGGGCTTAAGTCTGGCTACACCTTC
TRBJ1-3,NA,TRBV14,NA,CASSQDLSGSGNTIYF,TGTGCCAGCAGCCAAGATCTGTCAGGGTCCGGAAACACCATATATTTT
TRBJ1-3,NA,TRBV14,NA,CASSPLGPGNTIYF,TGTGCCAGCAGCCCTTTGGGACCTGGAAACACCATATATTTT
TRBJ2-1,TRBD2,TRBV4-3,NA,CASSQDAAGGWYNEQFF,TGCGCCAGCAGCCAAGATGCAGCGGGAGGTTGGTACAATGAGCAGTTCTTC
TRBJ2-5,TRBD2,TRBV14,NA,CASSQERRGLAGGGGETQYF,TGTGCCAGCAGCCAAGAAAGACGAGGACTAGCTGGAGGTGGGGGAGAGACCCAGTACTTC
TRBJ1-3,NA,TRBV6-5,NA,CASSVDSSSGNTIYF,TGTGCCAGCAGCGTTGACAGCAGCTCTGGAAACACCATATATTTT
TRBJ2-3,TRBD1,TRBV6-1,few,CASSEAWTGPSDTQYF,TGTGCCAGCAGTGAAGCTTGGACAGGGCCGTCAGATACGCAGTATTTT
TRBJ1-2,NA,TRBV5-5,NA,CASSLQGPGYTF,TGTGCCAGCAGCCTACAGGGCCCAGGCTACACCTTC
TRBJ2-6,NA,TRBV28,NA,CASSQRGGANVLTF,TGTGCCAGCTCACAGCGCGGTGGGGCCAACGTCCTGACTTTC
TRBJ1-2,TRBD1,TRBV7-2,NA,CASSLVLTGAGYTF,TGTGCCAGCAGCTTAGTTTTGACAGGGGCCGGCTACACCTTC
TRBJ1-4,NA,TRBV14,NA,CASSARAPNEKLFF,TGTGCCAGCAGCGCCAGGGCCCCTAATGAAAAACTGTTTTTT
TRBJ2-5,TRBD1,TRBV15,NA,CATSRGGGQALQETQYF,TGTGCCACCAGCAGAGGAGGGGGACAGGCGCTACAAGAGACCCAGTACTTC
TRBJ2-7,NA,TRBV5-1,NA,CASSLGQVYEQYF,TGCGCCAGCAGCTTGGGTCAGGTCTACGAGCAGTACTTC
TRBJ2-7,NA,TRBV6-6,once,CASSYKRYVGSYEQYF,TGTGCCAGCAGTTACAAGAGGTACGTGGGATCCTACGAGCAGTACTTC
TRBJ2-5,NA,TRBV11-1,NA,CASSLAGEFQETQYF,TGTGCCAGCAGCTTAGCGGGAGAATTCCAAGAGACCCAGTACTTC
TRBJ2-4,NA,TRBV6-5,NA,CASSYGEGHIQYF,TGTGCCAGCAGTTACGGCGAGGGACACATTCAGTACTTC
TRBJ2-1,TRBD1,TRBV6-6,NA,CASSFPGGWNEQFF,TGTGCCAGCAGCTTTCCAGGGGGCTGGAATGAGCAGTTCTTC
TRBJ2-6,TRBD2,TRBV2,NA,CASSLTGLAGVVVANVLTF,TGTGCCAGCAGCCTTACCGGACTAGCGGGAGTGGTGGTGGCCAACGTCCTGACTTTC
TRBJ2-3,TRBD1,TRBV6-5,NA,CASRNRGIGDTQYF,TGTGCCAGCAGAAACAGGGGGATAGGGGACACGCAGTATTTT
TRBJ2-1,NA,TRBV20-1,once,CSARARHGEFF,TGCAGTGCTAGAGCCCGGCACGGTGAATTCTTC
TRBJ1-1,NA,TRBV23-1,few,CASSHPDLNTEAFF,TGCGCCAGCAGTCACCCCGACTTGAACACTGAAGCTTTCTTT
TRBJ1-5,NA,TRBV7-9,few,CASSSTVNNQPQHF,TGTGCCAGCAGCTCGACTGTAAACAATCAGCCCCAGCATTTT
TRBJ1-3,TRBD1,TRBV14,NA,CASSPGTGRSGNTIYF,TGTGCCAGCAGCCCTGGGACAGGACGCTCTGGAAACACCATATATTTT
TRBJ1-1,NA,TRBV6-6,once,CASSYPIQGMNTEAFF,TGTGCCAGCAGTTACCCCATACAGGGCATGAACACTGAAGCTTTCTTT
TRBJ2-7,NA,TRBV9,NA,CASSVDTNSYEQYF,TGTGCCAGCAGCGTAGACACCAACTCCTACGAGCAGTACTTC
TRBJ1-5,NA,TRBV19,NA,CASRNRDTDQPQHF,TGTGCCAGTAGAAACCGGGACACCGATCAGCCCCAGCATTTT
TRBJ1-6,NA,TRBV6-1,NA,CASSVDSPLHF,TGTGCCAGCAGTGTCGATTCACCCCTCCACTTT
TRBJ2-5,TRBD1,TRBV12-5,once,CASGFGTGGVETQYF,TGTGCTAGTGGTTTCGGGACAGGGGGCGTGGAGACCCAGTACTTC
TRBJ2-7,NA,TRBV10-3,few,CATKFSTDAYEQYF,TGTGCCACCAAATTCTCGACCGACGCCTACGAGCAGTACTTC
TRBJ1-5,NA,TRBV19,few,CASSIDRNTRPGPQHF,TGTGCCAGTAGTATCGATAGGAACACTAGGCCCGGCCCCCAGCATTTT
TRBJ1-1,NA,TRBV5-1,NA,CASSLEEGSTEAFF,TGCGCCAGCAGCTTGGAGGAGGGGAGCACTGAAGCTTTCTTT
TRBJ1-2,TRBD1,TRBV7-9,few,CASSLGGQGYGYTF,TGTGCCAGCAGCTTAGGGGGACAGGGGTACGGCTACACCTTC
TRBJ2-2,NA,TRBV11-2,NA,CASSFIGSTGELFF,TGTGCCAGCAGCTTTATAGGGTCCACCGGGGAGCTGTTTTTT
TRBJ1-1,NA,TRBV6-5,NA,CASSYQAGDTEAFF,TGTGCCAGCAGTTACCAAGCAGGGGACACTGAAGCTTTCTTT
TRBJ1-2,NA,TRBV28,NA,CASSFPGGSLNGYTF,TGTGCCAGCAGTTTCCCGGGAGGCTCCCTCAATGGCTACACCTTC
TRBJ1-5,NA,TRBV6-5,NA,CASSYQQGRQPQHF,TGTGCCAGCAGTTACCAGCAGGGCCGACAGCCCCAGCATTTT
TRBJ2-1,NA,TRBV7-2,NA,CASSLSSRAPEQFF,TGTGCCAGCAGCTTAAGTTCTCGGGCGCCTGAGCAGTTCTTC
TRBJ1-5,TRBD1,TRBV2,few,CASSLSRDRNQPQHF,TGTGCCAGCAGTCTTTCCCGGGACAGAAATCAGCCCCAGCATTTT
TRBJ1-1,NA,TRBV5-6,NA,CASSLMSGRTEAFF,TGTGCCAGCAGCTTGATGTCAGGGAGGACTGAAGCTTTCTTT
TRBJ2-7,TRBD1,TRBV2,NA,CASSVRQGTYEQYF,TGTGCCAGCAGTGTTCGACAGGGGACCTACGAGCAGTACTTC
TRBJ2-2,TRBD2,TRBV2,NA,CASSLLAGGNTGELFF,TGTGCCAGCAGCCTCCTAGCGGGGGGGAACACCGGGGAGCTGTTTTTT
TRBJ2-1,NA,TRBV14,once,CASSLLLSSYNEQFF,TGTGCCAGCAGCCTCTTGCTGAGCTCCTACAATGAGCAGTTCTTC
TRBJ2-1,TRBD2,TRBV4-1,once,CASSQGTSGGSSYNEQFF,TGCGCCAGCAGCCAAGGGACTAGCGGGGGGAGCTCCTACAATGAGCAGTTCTTC